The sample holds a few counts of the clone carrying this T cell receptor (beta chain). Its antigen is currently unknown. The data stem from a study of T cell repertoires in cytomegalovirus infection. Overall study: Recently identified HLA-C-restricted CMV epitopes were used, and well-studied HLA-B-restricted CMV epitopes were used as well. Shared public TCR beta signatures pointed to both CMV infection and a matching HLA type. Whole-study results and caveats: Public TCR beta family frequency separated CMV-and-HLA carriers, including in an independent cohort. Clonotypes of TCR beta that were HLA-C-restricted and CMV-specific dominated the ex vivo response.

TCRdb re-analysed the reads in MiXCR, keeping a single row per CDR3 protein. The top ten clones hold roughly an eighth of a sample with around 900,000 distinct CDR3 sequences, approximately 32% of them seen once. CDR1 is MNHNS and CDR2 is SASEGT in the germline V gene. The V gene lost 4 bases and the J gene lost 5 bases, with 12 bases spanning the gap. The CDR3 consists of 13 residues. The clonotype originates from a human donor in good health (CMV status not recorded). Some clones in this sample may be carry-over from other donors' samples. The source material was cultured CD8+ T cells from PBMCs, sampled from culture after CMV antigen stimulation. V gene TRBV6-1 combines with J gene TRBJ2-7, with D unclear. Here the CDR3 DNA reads TGTGCCAGCAGTGCGTTCAAAGCAGACGAGCAGTACGTC. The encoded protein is CASSAFKADEQYV.